This passage covers 24 T cell receptor beta chains from one sample sequenced in a study of blood T cell repertoires in COVID-19. Assay used: immunoSEQ multiplex PCR; TCRdb lists only in-frame clones, some missing. Of under 300,000 clones listed, 65% to 90% are singletons. The specimen was peripheral blood. The receptors were gathered from a human donor in a cohort sampled during active COVID-19.

Comments on this clone: One end of the junction is discordant with germline, which a read error may explain. This chain joins TRBV28 and TRBJ2-3; D unresolved. CDR1 is MDHEN, CDR2 SYDVKM, per germline. The CDR3 is 12 amino acids. CDR3: CATSISTDTQYF. CDR3 DNA sequence: TGTGCCACCAGTATAAGCACAGATACGCAGTATTTT.

CDR3 sequence (DNA): TGTGCCAGCAGTACAATCGGGACTAGCAAAGAGACCCAGTACTTC. Its translation is CASSTIGTSKETQYF. V usage is TRBV27 and J usage is TRBJ2-5; 9 bases match TRBD2. The CDR3 runs 15 residues. Germline CDR1 reads MNHEY; CDR2 reads SMNVEV (reference sequence). Trimming cost V 5 bases and J 3 bases; bases outside gene matches: 7.

The chain has TRBV5-1 and TRBJ2-3, with 11 bases matching TRBD2. The CDR3 runs to 15 residues. Germline V lookup: CDR1 SGHRS, CDR2 YFSETQ. Trimming at V came to 2 bases and at J to 1 base, leaving 0 bases not matched to a gene. The CDR3 is CASSFSGRGTDTQYF. CDR3 DNA: TGCGCCAGCAGCTTTAGCGGGAGGGGCACAGATACGCAGTATTTT.

The chain joins TRBV28 to TRBJ2-7; 8 bases agree with TRBD2. Germline CDR1 MDHEN, CDR2 SYDVKM. The CDR3 consists of 14 residues. With V trimmed by 2 bases and J by 7 bases, 7 bases remained unmatched. CDR3 bases: TGTGCCAGCAGTTTAGTCGGGGGGGGAGGAGAGCAGTACTTC. This encodes CASSLVGGGGEQYF. Together with reference TRBV28 and TRBJ2-7, the CDR3 gives the full variable domain: DVKVTQSSRYLVKRTGEKVFLECVQDMDHENMFWYRQDPGLGLRLIYFSYDVKMKEKGDIPEGYSVSREKKERFSLILESASTNQTSMYLCASSLVGGGGEQYFGPGTRLTVT.

The chain is built from TRBV2 and TRBJ2-3; the match to TRBD2 covers 13 bases. In germline, CDR1 is SNHLY, CDR2 FYNNEI. This CDR3 contains 18 residues. V trimming: 7 bases; J trimming: 1 base; junction bases outside the gene matches: 11. The DNA for the CDR3 is TGTGCCAGCAACCCCCCACTAGCGGGAGGGCAGGGCACAGATACGCAGTATTTT. Protein: CASNPPLAGGQGTDTQYF.

The CDR3 reads CASSFGLSVSDTQYF. CDR3 bases: TGTGCCAGTAGTTTCGGACTATCGGTGTCGGATACGCAGTATTTT. The chain combines TRBV19 with TRBJ2-3; D is possibly TRBD2 (6 bases). CDR1 is LNHDA and CDR2 is SQIVND in the germline V gene (reference sequence). This CDR3 contains 15 residues. V shed 5 bases and J shed 6 bases, with 18 bases lying between them.

This rearrangement joins TRBV5-1 to TRBJ2-2, with 7 bases identical to TRBD1. Germline trimming cut 0 bases from V and 6 bases from J; bases unmatched to any gene: 2. Germline CDR1 reads SGHRS; CDR2 reads YFSETQ. The CDR3 extends over 14 amino acids. CDR3 region: CASSLGQGSGELFF. CDR3 DNA: TGCGCCAGCAGCTTGGGACAGGGTTCCGGGGAGCTGTTTTTT.

This clone occurred a few times. J is TRBJ2-2 and V is TRBV29-1, with TRBD1 matching over 9 bases. Trimming removed 7 bases from V and 2 bases from J; junction bases left unmatched: 8. The CDR3 totals 15 residues. Germline CDR1 is SQVTM and CDR2 is ANQGSEA. The CDR3: CSAGTGNYNTGELFF. The CDR3 nucleotides are TGCAGCGCCGGGACAGGGAACTATAACACCGGGGAGCTGTTTTTT.

The V and J genes are TRBV7-9 and TRBJ2-5; 11 bases fit TRBD2. This CDR3 region has 16 residues. Trimming cost V 4 bases and J 3 bases; bases outside gene matches: 7. Germline V CDR1 and CDR2: SEHNR, FQNEAQ (reference sequence). The CDR3 is CASSWGLAVREETQYF. The CDR3 DNA reads as TGTGCCAGCAGCTGGGGACTAGCGGTTCGGGAAGAGACCCAGTACTTC.

Remarks on this clone: The same CDR3 is also encoded by other DNA sequences in this sample. The chain links TRBV6-6 to TRBJ2-7, with 10 bases identical to TRBD2. The CDR3 has 16 residues. Germline CDR1 MNHNY, CDR2 SVGAGI (reference sequence). The junction had 2 bases not matched to a gene; V was cut back by 0 bases and J by 0 bases. The CDR3 DNA follows: TGTGCCAGCAGTTACTCGCCTAGCGGGAGCTCCTACGAGCAGTACTTC. It translates to CASSYSPSGSSYEQYF.

The CDR3, as DNA: TGCGCCAGCAGCTTGGCCAGCGGGACTACCTACGAGCAGTACTTC. Amino acid sequence: CASSLASGTTYEQYF. This chain joins TRBV5-1 and TRBJ2-7; 7 positions agree with TRBD2. The V and J ends lost 0 bases and 2 bases, in that order; junction bases with no gene match: 5. The CDR3 runs to 15 residues. Germline values: CDR1 SGHRS, CDR2 YFSETQ.

The chain recombines TRBV7-9 with TRBJ2-1; a possible D gene is TRBD2 (6 bases). This CDR3 has 13 residues. CDR1 and CDR2 (germline): SEHNR, FQNEAQ (reference sequence). Between the trimmed V and J ends, which lost 5 bases and 9 bases, there was a span of 14 bases. The CDR3 DNA reads TGTGCCAGCAGCCGTACGATCGGGGGTGAGCAGTTCTTC. This translates into CASSRTIGGEQFF.

The chain couples TRBV27 to TRBJ2-1; D is perhaps TRBD1 (5 bases). The CDR3 has 14 amino acids. The germline V gene has CDR1 MNHEY and CDR2 SMNVEV (reference sequence). Trimming shortened V by 2 bases and J by 1 base, and 6 bases separated the two germline ends. The CDR3: CASSLRGSYNEQFF. For the CDR3, the DNA is TGTGCCAGCAGTTTAAGGGGATCCTACAATGAGCAGTTCTTC.

The chain uses TRBV7-2 and TRBJ2-2, with a weak D call TRBD2 (5 bases). CDR1 and CDR2 (germline): SGHTA, FQGNSA. The CDR3 runs to 14 residues. Trimming removed 4 bases at V and 2 bases at J, with 8 bases between. CDR3 region: CASSWGANTGELFF. CDR3 nucleotide sequence: TGTGCCAGCAGCTGGGGAGCAAACACCGGGGAGCTGTTTTTT.

The genes are TRBV5-1 and TRBJ1-1; no firm D call. This CDR3 region has 14 residues. Deletions cut 4 bases from V and 6 bases from J, with 16 bases between. Germline assignment: CDR1 SGHRS and CDR2 YFSETQ. CDR3 DNA sequence: TGCGCCAGCAGCCCCCAGGCCCAGCAGTCTGAAGCTTTCTTT. Encoded protein: CASSPQAQQSEAFF.

This sequence joins TRBV6-5 and TRBJ1-1, with TRBD1 matching over 7 bases. J lost 1 base, V lost 7 bases, and 6 bases had no gene match. The germline V gene has CDR1 MNHEY and CDR2 SVGAGI. The CDR3 is made up of 14 amino acids. CDR3 loop: CASTGTGENTEAFF. Here the CDR3 DNA reads TGTGCCAGCACGGGTACAGGGGAGAACACTGAAGCTTTCTTT.

The chain carries TRBV7-2 and TRBJ2-3; D unclear. The V gene's germline CDR1 is SGHTA and CDR2 FQGNSA. The CDR3 consists of 13 residues. Trimming took off 5 bases at V and 11 bases at J, with 17 bases between the two ends. The CDR3 is CASSPPGLGRQYF. In nucleotides, the CDR3 is TGTGCCAGCAGCCCCCCAGGCTTGGGTAGGCAGTATTTT.

J is TRBJ1-1 and V is TRBV20-1; the D is unclear. Germline CDR1 and CDR2: DFQATT and SNEGSKA (reference sequence). CDR3 length: 11 amino acids. V was clipped by 5 bases and J by 6 bases, with 10 bases between them. The CDR3 here is CSAGSQAEAFF. The CDR3 DNA is TGCAGTGCTGGCTCCCAGGCTGAAGCTTTCTTT.

This chain connects TRBV28 to TRBJ1-2, with D possibly being TRBD1 (5 bases). The length of the CDR3 is 15 residues. Trimming removed 7 bases at V and 4 bases at J, with 19 bases between. Germline lookup yields CDR1 MDHEN and CDR2 SYDVKM. The CDR3 coding sequence is TGTGCCAGCATCAGGGACTCCCCGCCGAGCTATGGCTACACCTTC. Translating it yields CASIRDSPPSYGYTF.

The CDR3, as DNA: TGTGCCAGCAGCCCAGGGACTAGCGGGAGCGGGGCCGGGGAGCTGTTTTTT. This sequence encodes CASSPGTSGSGAGELFF. The V and J genes are TRBV5-5 and TRBJ2-2; TRBD2 aligns across 14 bases. Germline trimming cut 4 bases from V and 6 bases from J; bases unmatched to any gene: 8. The CDR3 runs to 17 residues. CDR1 and CDR2 (germline): SGHKS, YYEKEE (reference sequence).

This rearrangement joins TRBV5-1 to TRBJ2-2, with D possibly being TRBD2 (6 bases). The CDR3 totals 14 residues. Germline loops: CDR1 SGHRS, CDR2 YFSETQ. V gave up 3 bases and J gave up 14 bases, with 20 bases separating them. CDR3 DNA: TGCGCCAGCAGCTCCCAAACAGAGGGCGGGATCCTGTTTTTT. It encodes CASSSQTEGGILFF.

The V and J genes are TRBV9 and TRBJ2-7; D remains ambiguous. V was cut by 0 bases and J by 6 bases, with 19 bases left in between. The CDR3 runs 16 residues. Germline CDR1 is SGDLS and CDR2 is YYNGEE. Written as DNA, the CDR3 is TGTGCCAGCAGCGTAGAGCCCCTTTCGGGTGATAGCGAGCAGTACTTC. It encodes CASSVEPLSGDSEQYF.

The CDR3 loop reads CASSYGLATDEQFF. The CDR3 DNA follows: TGTGCCAGCAGTTATGGGCTAGCAACCGATGAGCAGTTCTTC. The chain recombines TRBV6-2 or TRBV6-3 with TRBJ2-1; a weak D match, TRBD2 (5 bases). Per the germline V gene, CDR1 is MNHEY and CDR2 is SVGEGT. The CDR3 spans 14 residues. Trimming cost V 3 bases and J 8 bases, with 14 bases left between them.

The chain employs TRBV9 and TRBJ2-2; 8 bases match TRBD2. This CDR3 has 15 residues. CDR1 SGDLS and CDR2 YYNGEE come from the germline V gene. Trimming at V came to 3 bases and at J to 5 bases, leaving 6 bases not matched to a gene. The CDR3 nucleotides are TGTGCCAGCAGCGCCCAGGGACTAGGGACCGGGGAGCTGTTTTTT. This gives the protein CASSAQGLGTGELFF.